This T cell receptor beta chain was observed in a study of cytomegalovirus exposure and HLA in healthy donors. Whole-study context: Earlier, 100 million or so unique TCR beta sequences were recovered from about 200 million T cells by an analysis.

This CDR3 contains 15 residues. V was trimmed by 0 bases and J by 6 bases, leaving 15 bases between them. CDR1 and CDR2 from the germline V gene are SGHRS and YFSETQ. A multiplex PCR was run with 60 Vbeta primers and 13 Jbeta primers. Profiling relied on immunoSEQ multiplex PCR, and the TCRdb table lists in-frame clones only, not all of them. The sample records about 150,000 clones, approximately 87% being singletons. Healthy people donating bone marrow made up the donors. This clone turned up a few times. Antigen: not known. Other DNA variants within this sample encode the same CDR3. Study-wide points: When analyzed later, the rates of TCR association showed variation by HLA locus, with DRB1 the most and HLA-C the fewest. Several of the most significant clusters appeared, in a later analysis, to be linked to common viral pathogens.

The clonotype was recovered from a middle-aged man in good health and CMV-seronegative. The material sequenced was PBMCs. The gene calls are TRBV5-1 and TRBJ1-1; D is perhaps TRBD1 (6 bases). CDR3 amino acids: CASSLVLTGGSEAFF. CDR3 coding DNA: TGCGCCAGCAGCTTGGTCCTGACAGGTGGGTCTGAAGCTTTCTTT.